The next 27 T cell receptor beta chains were all read from a single sample in a study of blood T cell repertoires in COVID-19. Only in-frame clones appear in the TCRdb table, and some are missing; sequencing was by immunoSEQ multiplex PCR. The sample has around 250,000 clones; around nine tenths are singletons. The sequencing input was peripheral blood. These receptor sequences come from a woman aged 65 to 85 with active or convalescent COVID-19.

The chain is built from TRBV5-1 and TRBJ1-3, with D possibly matching TRBD1 (6 bases). Trimming cost V 0 bases and J 3 bases, with 7 bases left between them. CDR3 length: 14 amino acids. CDR1 is SGHRS and CDR2 is YFSETQ in the germline V gene. The CDR3 sequence is CASSLGTVGNTIYF. CDR3 sequence (DNA): TGCGCCAGCAGCTTGGGGACAGTTGGAAACACCATATATTTT. The variable domain in full, with the rest retrieved from reference TRBV5-1 and TRBJ1-3, is KAGVTQTPRYLIKTRGQQVTLSCSPISGHRSVSWYQQTPGQGLQFLFEYFSETQRNKGNFPGRFSGRQFSNSRSEMNVSTLELGDSALYLCASSLGTVGNTIYFGEGSWLTVV.

J is TRBJ2-5 and V is TRBV15; a possible D gene is TRBD1 (6 bases). V lost 3 bases to trimming and J lost 2 bases, with 13 bases between them. This CDR3 spans 15 amino acids. Germline V gives CDR1 LNHNV, CDR2 YYDKDF (reference sequence). The CDR3 DNA sequence: TGTGCCACCAGCAGTCCCCAACAGGGACAAGAGACCCAGTACTTC. This sequence encodes CATSSPQQGQETQYF.

The chain uses TRBV11-2 and TRBJ2-5; D remains unclear. The CDR3 consists of 13 residues. Per the germline V gene, CDR1 is SGHAT and CDR2 is FQNNGV. The V end was cut by 0 bases, the J end by 4 bases, with 6 bases between. The CDR3 region has the DNA TGTGCCAGCAGCTTAGACGCGAGAGAGACCCAGTACTTC. Amino acids: CASSLDARETQYF.

The genes are TRBV5-1 and TRBJ2-3; the D gene is possibly TRBD2 (6 bases). This CDR3 is 14 amino acids long. Trimming removed 6 bases from V and 6 bases from J, with 17 bases in between. The germline CDR1 and CDR2 sequences are SGHRS and YFSETQ. The CDR3 loop reads CASTYRDGTDTQYF. The CDR3 bases are TGCGCCAGCACCTATCGGGACGGGACTGATACGCAGTATTTT.

The chain couples TRBV7-8 to TRBJ1-1, with a possible D match to TRBD1 (5 bases). The germline V gene encodes CDR1 SGHVS and CDR2 FQNEAQ. This CDR3 is 16 amino acids long. V lost 5 bases and J lost 1, with 17 bases in between. This CDR3 is CASSQVRDQSNTEAFF. CDR3 bases: TGTGCCAGCAGCCAAGTGCGGGACCAATCGAACACTGAAGCTTTCTTT.

This clone was seen a single time. The CDR3 sequence: CASSTTGGGANYGYTF. As DNA, the CDR3 is TGTGCCAGCAGCACCACAGGGGGGGGAGCTAACTATGGCTACACCTTC. The chain uses TRBV9 and TRBJ1-2; 8 nucleotides align to TRBD1. Germline values: CDR1 SGDLS, CDR2 YYNGEE. The CDR3 is made up of 16 amino acids. Trimming removed 4 bases from V and 0 bases from J; junction bases left unmatched: 8. The variable domain in full, with the rest retrieved from reference TRBV9 and TRBJ1-2, is DSGVTQTPKHLITATGQRVTLRCSPRSGDLSVYWYQQSLDQGLQFLIQYYNGEERAKGNILERFSAQQFPDLHSELNLSSLELGDSALYFCASSTTGGGANYGYTFGSGTRLTVV.

The chain couples TRBV6-5 to TRBJ1-3; TRBD1 might be the D (5 bases). Trimming shortened V by 6 bases and J by 4 bases, and 13 bases separated the two germline ends. CDR3 length: 14 residues. CDR1 and CDR2 (germline): MNHEY, SVGAGI. CDR3 bases: TGTGCCAGCAGCTTCAGACAGTTCGGAAACACCATATATTTT. It codes for CASSFRQFGNTIYF.

The J gene is TRBJ1-2, the V gene TRBV3-1 (or the pseudogene TRBV3-2); 7 nucleotides match TRBD1. V trimming: 2 bases; J trimming: 4 bases; junction bases outside the gene matches: 13. The V gene's germline CDR1 is LGHDT and CDR2 YNNKEL (reference sequence). The CDR3 spans 17 residues. The CDR3 protein is CASSQLVTGTGAYGYTF. The CDR3 DNA reads TGTGCCAGCAGCCAACTCGTGACAGGGACGGGGGCCTATGGCTACACCTTC.

The rearrangement uses TRBV2 and TRBJ2-7; TRBD2 matches at 7 bases. Germline CDR1 reads SNHLY; CDR2 reads FYNNEI. This CDR3 is 15 amino acids long. Germline trimming cut 6 bases from V and 2 bases from J; bases unmatched to any gene: 10. CDR3 sequence: CASREGYSGAYEQYF. The CDR3 nucleotides read TGTGCCAGCAGGGAGGGGTACAGCGGGGCCTACGAGCAGTACTTC.

The V call is TRBV14, the J call TRBJ1-5, with D hard to call. CDR1 is SGHDN, CDR2 FVKESK, per germline. The CDR3 covers 13 residues. The V end was cut by 0 bases, the J end by 7 bases, with 7 bases between. The DNA of the CDR3 is TGTGCCAGCAGCCAAGACGGCGGGCAGCCCCAGCATTTT. It codes for CASSQDGGQPQHF.

This chain connects TRBV18 to TRBJ1-2, with 9 bases aligning to TRBD1. J gave up 5 bases and V 3 bases, and 7 bases lay outside the gene matches. There are 15 residues in the CDR3. Germline CDR1 is KGHSH and CDR2 is LQKENI. The CDR3 reads CASSPRGQGIYGYTF. DNA for the CDR3: TGTGCCAGCTCACCGAGGGGACAGGGTATTTATGGCTACACCTTC.

The J gene is TRBJ2-5, the V gene TRBV19, with 7 bases matching TRBD2. The CDR3 has 15 amino acids. The trim removed 3 bases at V and 1 base at J, leaving 5 bases unmatched. Germline V gene sequence: CDR1 LNHDA, CDR2 SQIVND (reference sequence). The CDR3 sequence: CASSILPSGQETQYF. For the CDR3, the DNA is TGTGCCAGTAGTATCCTTCCTAGCGGCCAAGAGACCCAGTACTTC.

The chain has TRBV7-7 and TRBJ1-3; no clear D gene. Germline V lookup: CDR1 SSHAT, CDR2 FNYEAQ (reference sequence). Trimming removed 5 bases at V and 3 bases at J, with 11 bases between. This CDR3 spans 14 amino acids. The CDR3 is CASSPGANGNTIYF. The CDR3 DNA reads as TGTGCCAGCAGCCCGGGAGCTAATGGAAACACCATATATTTT.

For the CDR3, the DNA is TGCGCCAGCAGCCCCAGACAGGGGCGCGGAGACGGCTACACCTTC. Translating gives CASSPRQGRGDGYTF. The rearrangement links TRBV4-3 to TRBJ1-2; the match to TRBD1 covers 8 bases. The CDR3 has 15 residues. Germline lookup yields CDR1 LGHNA and CDR2 YSLEER. Unmatched junction bases numbered 12, after V lost 4 bases and J lost 8 bases.

J is TRBJ2-7 and V is TRBV4-3; D not certain. The ends were cut back, 0 bases at V and 8 bases at J, with 14 bases in the middle. The germline V gene encodes CDR1 LGHNA and CDR2 YSLEER. This CDR3 region has 14 residues. The CDR3 protein is CASSQDYLTAQQYF. Here the CDR3 DNA reads TGCGCCAGCAGCCAAGATTATTTAACTGCTCAGCAGTACTTC.

The chain uses TRBV18 and TRBJ1-2; 12 bases are shared with TRBD1. The CDR3 has 16 amino acids. Per germline, CDR1 KGHSH and CDR2 LQKENI. V dropped 3 bases and J dropped 7; count of bases not matched to a gene: 9. The CDR3 here is CASSPTGTGGTPGYTF. The CDR3 nucleotides read TGTGCCAGCTCACCCACCGGGACAGGGGGCACACCTGGCTACACCTTC.

The CDR3 coding sequence is TGTGCCAGCAGCCCCCGGGCGGGGGCGAGTACTGAAGCTTTCTTT. The encoded protein is CASSPRAGASTEAFF. This chain links TRBV11-2 with TRBJ1-1, with D tentatively TRBD1 (6 bases). V lost 5 bases to trimming and J lost 5 bases, with 18 bases between them. Germline V gene sequence: CDR1 SGHAT, CDR2 FQNNGV. The CDR3 covers 15 residues.

The rearrangement uses TRBV5-8 and TRBJ2-5, with a tentative D call TRBD1 (5 bases). This CDR3 spans 13 amino acids. In germline, CDR1 is SGHTS, CDR2 YDEGEE. The V gene lost 4 bases and the J gene lost 5 bases, with 12 bases spanning the gap. CDR3 residues: CASSGGPGETQYF. CDR3 DNA sequence: TGTGCCAGCAGCGGTGGGCCAGGGGAGACCCAGTACTTC.

The V gene is TRBV7-2, the J gene TRBJ2-5; 14 bases line up with TRBD2. This CDR3 contains 14 residues. V dropped 5 bases and J dropped 7; count of bases not matched to a gene: 3. Germline CDR1 and CDR2: SGHTA and FQGNSA. The CDR3 loop reads CASSRLAGGTTQYF. CDR3 coding DNA: TGTGCCAGCAGCAGACTAGCGGGGGGGACGACCCAGTACTTC.

The rearrangement uses TRBV6-2 or TRBV6-3 and TRBJ1-2; a possible D gene is TRBD1 (6 bases). CDR1 MNHEY and CDR2 SVGEGT come from the germline V gene. The germline V and J ends were trimmed by 6 bases and 4 bases, with 15 bases remaining between them. CDR3 length: 14 amino acids. The CDR3 spells CASSRGGVLYGYTF. CDR3 coding DNA: TGTGCCAGCAGCCGAGGGGGTGTCCTCTATGGCTACACCTTC.

The V gene is TRBV7-3, the J gene TRBJ2-1, with 8 bases fitting TRBD2. Trimming cost V 5 bases and J 7 bases; bases outside gene matches: 10. CDR3 size: 15 residues. Per the germline V gene, CDR1 is SGHTA and CDR2 is FQGTGA. In DNA form, the CDR3 reads TGTGCCAGCAGCCCACGAAACGGGAGGGTGAATGAGCAGTTCTTC. It translates to CASSPRNGRVNEQFF.

This clone appeared once. The chain carries TRBV4-3 and TRBJ2-3, with 12 bases matching TRBD2. The CDR3 is 16 amino acids. Germline V CDR1 and CDR2: LGHNA, YSLEER. Germline trimming cut 4 bases from V and 0 bases from J; bases unmatched to any gene: 2. Here the CDR3 reads CASSLGLAGSTDTQYF. The CDR3 nucleotides read TGCGCCAGCAGCCTTGGACTAGCGGGGAGCACAGATACGCAGTATTTT.

This clone was detected only a few times. This chain connects TRBV6-5 to TRBJ1-1; no clear D gene. This CDR3 contains 13 residues. Germline CDR1 MNHEY, CDR2 SVGAGI. The V end lost 6 bases, the J end lost 1 base, and 9 bases lay between the germline ends. CDR3: CASRGGWNTEAFF. The CDR3 coding sequence is TGTGCCAGCAGAGGAGGTTGGAACACTGAAGCTTTCTTT.

This chain connects TRBV7-2 to TRBJ1-2, with TRBD1 identical over 9 bases. Germline CDR1 reads SGHTA; CDR2 reads FQGNSA. The CDR3 extends over 14 amino acids. V lost 4 bases and J lost 8; bases outside the gene matches: 8. CDR3 in amino acids: CASSSSGQGLGYTF. The DNA of the CDR3 is TGTGCCAGCAGCTCGTCGGGACAGGGTTTGGGCTACACCTTC.

The V gene is TRBV5-1, the J gene TRBJ1-1; 10 positions agree with TRBD1. After removal of 3 bases from V and 0 bases from J, the junction contained 2 bases not matched to a gene. Germline CDR1 and CDR2: SGHRS and YFSETQ. CDR3 length: 15 amino acids. The CDR3 DNA sequence: TGCGCCAGCAGCTCGGGGACAGGGGTGAACACTGAAGCTTTCTTT. It is translated as CASSSGTGVNTEAFF.

This clone was seen once. CDR3 DNA: TGTGCCAGCAGGCCCCAGGAAAGAATGAACACTGAAGCTTTCTTT. Amino acids: CASRPQERMNTEAFF. The chain uses TRBV5-6 and TRBJ1-1; no clear D. The germline V gene has CDR1 SGHDT and CDR2 YYEEEE. Trimming removed 5 bases from V and 0 bases from J, with 14 bases in between. CDR3 length: 15 amino acids.

The V gene is TRBV9, the J gene TRBJ2-2; 11 nucleotides agree with TRBD1. Germline CDR1 and CDR2: SGDLS and YYNGEE. V was clipped by 2 bases and J by 7 bases; unmatched bases: 7. The length of the CDR3 is 16 residues. CDR3 sequence reads: CASSVSGTGGDGELFF. CDR3 in DNA: TGTGCCAGCAGCGTCTCCGGGACAGGGGGGGACGGGGAGCTGTTTTTT.